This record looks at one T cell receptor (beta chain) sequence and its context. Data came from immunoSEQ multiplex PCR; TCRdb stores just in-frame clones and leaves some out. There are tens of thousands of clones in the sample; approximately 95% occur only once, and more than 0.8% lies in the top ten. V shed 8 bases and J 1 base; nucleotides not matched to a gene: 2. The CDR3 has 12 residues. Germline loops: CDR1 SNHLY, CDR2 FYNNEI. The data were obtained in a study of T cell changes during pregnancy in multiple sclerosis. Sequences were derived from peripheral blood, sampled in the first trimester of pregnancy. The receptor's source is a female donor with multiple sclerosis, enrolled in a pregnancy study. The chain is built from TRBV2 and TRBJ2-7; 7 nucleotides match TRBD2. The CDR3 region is CASGGGSYEQYF. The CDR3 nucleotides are TGTGCCAGCGGGGGGGGGTCCTACGAGCAGTACTTC.